The 21 T cell receptor beta chains below all came from one sample that was sequenced in a study of blood T cell repertoires in COVID-19. Assay used: immunoSEQ multiplex PCR; TCRdb lists only in-frame clones, some missing. In the table there are about 150,000 clones, more than 80% of which are singletons. Input material: peripheral blood. The receptor set was obtained from a woman aged 40 to 50 with acute or convalescent COVID-19.

The chain uses TRBV4-2 and TRBJ2-3; 7 bases line up with TRBD1. The CDR3 loop spans 16 amino acids. V lost 2 bases to trimming and J lost 2 bases; unmatched junction nucleotides: 7. Germline lookup yields CDR1 LGHNA and CDR2 YNFKEQ. CDR3 protein: CASSQRGQQTTDTQYF. The CDR3 coding sequence is TGTGCCAGCAGCCAACGGGGACAGCAGACCACAGATACGCAGTATTTT.

The CDR3 loop is CSVSDRWSYEQYF. CDR3 nucleotides: TGCAGCGTTTCGGACAGGTGGTCCTACGAGCAGTACTTC. The J gene is TRBJ2-7, the V gene TRBV29-1; 7 positions agree with TRBD1. Germline CDR1 reads SQVTM; CDR2 reads ANQGSEA. The CDR3 totals 13 residues. With V trimmed by 5 bases and J by 1 base, 5 bases remained unmatched.

The chain has TRBV7-6 and TRBJ1-5; D not resolved. The CDR3 spans 13 residues. Deletions cut 5 bases from V and 1 base from J, with 6 bases between. Germline V gene lookup returns CDR1 SGHVS and CDR2 FNYEAQ. CDR3 in amino acids: CASSSRSNQPQHF. In DNA, the CDR3 is TGTGCCAGCAGCAGCAGGAGCAATCAGCCCCAGCATTTT.

This chain joins TRBV9 and TRBJ2-2; a weak D match, TRBD2 (6 bases). Trimming took 4 bases from V and 3 from J, leaving 10 bases between them. The CDR3 has 14 residues. CDR1 is SGDLS, CDR2 YYNGEE, per germline. The CDR3: CASSPREDTGELFF. CDR3 sequence (DNA): TGTGCCAGCAGCCCCAGGGAGGACACCGGGGAGCTGTTTTTT.

The rearrangement uses TRBV2 and TRBJ1-4, with D possibly being TRBD1 (5 bases). The CDR3 has 15 amino acids. V was cut by 2 bases and J by 8 bases, with 15 bases left in between. Germline CDR1 reads SNHLY; CDR2 reads FYNNEI. CDR3 sequence reads: CASSELRGVGEKLFF. CDR3 DNA: TGTGCCAGCAGTGAATTGCGGGGGGTGGGCGAAAAACTGTTTTTT.

The chain has TRBV27 and TRBJ1-5; 7 bases are a match to TRBD1. The CDR3 length is 15 residues. Germline V gives CDR1 MNHEY, CDR2 SMNVEV (reference sequence). V shed 4 bases, J shed 7 bases, and the junction held 10 bases outside the gene matches. CDR3 bases: TGTGCCAGCAGTTCCAAAGCGACAGGGTTCCAGCCCCAGCATTTT. This encodes CASSSKATGFQPQHF.

The chain couples TRBV19 to TRBJ2-1; a possible D gene is TRBD2 (7 bases). Trimming took 5 bases from V and 5 from J, leaving 19 bases between them. CDR1 and CDR2 from the germline V gene are LNHDA and SQIVND (reference sequence). The CDR3 has 16 residues. The CDR3 is CASSPRRGGLNNEQFF. The CDR3 DNA reads TGTGCCAGTAGTCCGAGAAGGGGGGGCCTCAACAATGAGCAGTTCTTC.

The J gene is TRBJ2-5, the V gene TRBV5-1; D may be TRBD2 (5 bases). The germline gives CDR1 SGHRS, CDR2 YFSETQ. This CDR3 is built from 13 residues. V was trimmed by 2 bases and J by 3 bases, leaving 8 bases between them. The CDR3 DNA is TGCGCCAGCAGCTTATTCGGGGAAGAGACCCAGTACTTC. Residues: CASSLFGEETQYF.

This chain uses TRBV11-1 with TRBJ1-4; 8 bases align to TRBD1. Germline lookup yields CDR1 SGHAT and CDR2 FQDESV (reference sequence). This CDR3 comprises 15 residues. V dropped 4 bases and J dropped 8; count of bases not matched to a gene: 9. CDR3 DNA: TGTGCCAGCAGCTGGTCGGACAGGGAGGGCGAAAAACTGTTTTTT. Translated, it gives CASSWSDREGEKLFF.

This clone was seen a single time. This rearrangement joins TRBV10-1 to TRBJ2-3; D possibly corresponds to TRBD1 (6 bases). Germline V gene data show CDR1 as WNHNN and CDR2 as SYGVQD (reference sequence). V lost 3 bases to trimming and J lost 2 bases, with 18 bases between them. This CDR3 has 17 residues. The CDR3 sequence is CASSEPRVDRLTDTQYF. For the CDR3, the DNA is TGCGCCAGCAGTGAACCGAGGGTGGACAGACTCACAGATACGCAGTATTTT.

This chain links TRBV28 with TRBJ1-5, with 9 bases aligning to TRBD1. With 6 bases clipped from V and 1 base from J, the junction kept 13 bases outside the gene matches. The CDR3 totals 18 residues. Germline V gives CDR1 MDHEN, CDR2 SYDVKM. The CDR3 nucleotides read TGTGCCAGCAGACGAGGACAGGGGAATTTATGGAGCAATCAGCCCCAGCATTTT. This encodes CASRRGQGNLWSNQPQHF.

The chain links TRBV11-2 to TRBJ2-1, with 7 bases matching TRBD2. CDR1 and CDR2 (germline): SGHAT, FQNNGV. V dropped 1 base and J dropped 7; count of bases not matched to a gene: 4. There are 14 residues in the CDR3. This chain's CDR3 is CASSLGTGGNEQFF. The CDR3 DNA reads as TGTGCCAGCAGCTTAGGTACGGGGGGAAATGAGCAGTTCTTC.

The J gene is TRBJ1-1, the V gene TRBV5-1; no firm D call. V was trimmed by 1 base and J by 0 bases, leaving 7 bases between them. Germline assignment: CDR1 SGHRS and CDR2 YFSETQ. The CDR3 runs 14 residues. The CDR3 is CASSLWALNTEAFF. The CDR3 coding sequence is TGCGCCAGCAGCTTGTGGGCTTTGAACACTGAAGCTTTCTTT.

The DNA of the CDR3 is TGTGCCAGCAGCTTGGCGGGGACTAGTGGGTTTTACGAGCAGTACTTC. Amino acid sequence: CASSLAGTSGFYEQYF. The chain joins TRBV5-8 to TRBJ2-7; 8 nucleotides align to TRBD2. CDR1 is SGHTS and CDR2 is YDEGEE in the germline V gene. The CDR3 loop spans 16 amino acids. V lost 0 bases and J lost 4; bases outside the gene matches: 9.

This rearrangement joins TRBV28 to TRBJ1-1; the match to TRBD1 covers 7 bases. Trimming at V came to 6 bases and at J to 3 bases, leaving 7 bases not matched to a gene. CDR1 is MDHEN and CDR2 is SYDVKM in the germline V gene. The CDR3 is 14 residues long. The CDR3 region is CASRPRTGHTEAFF. CDR3 nucleotide sequence: TGTGCCAGCAGACCTAGGACAGGACACACTGAAGCTTTCTTT.

This chain uses TRBV3-1 (or the pseudogene TRBV3-2) with TRBJ2-2; unclear D gene. The CDR3 sequence is 14 residues long. Germline CDR1 is LGHDT and CDR2 is YNNKEL (reference sequence). Trimming took off 6 bases at V and 5 bases at J, with 13 bases between the two ends. CDR3: CASRPHAKTGELFF. CDR3 sequence (DNA): TGTGCCAGCAGGCCCCATGCTAAAACCGGGGAGCTGTTTTTT.

This clone was observed a few times. At one boundary the junction diverges from the germline segment, which might be a read error. The chain has TRBV2 and TRBJ2-7; TRBD1 matches 8 bases. CDR3 length: 12 residues. Germline CDR1 is SNHLY and CDR2 is FYNNEI. The CDR3 DNA follows: TGTGCCAGCAGCGACGACAGGGACAGGACGAACTTC. It codes for CASSDDRDRTNF.

The rearrangement joins TRBV19 to TRBJ1-2; perhaps TRBD1 as D (5 bases). V was pared by 10 bases and J by 8 bases, with 17 bases between. Germline CDR1 LNHDA, CDR2 SQIVND (reference sequence). The CDR3 consists of 12 residues. In DNA form, the CDR3 reads TGTGCCACCTTAACTCAGGGCTACGGCTACACCTTC. Protein: CATLTQGYGYTF.

The chain links TRBV29-1 to TRBJ2-2; TRBD2 might be the D (5 bases). This CDR3 region has 15 residues. V gave up 0 bases and J gave up 1 base, with 9 bases separating them. Looked up from germline, CDR1 is SQVTM and CDR2 is ANQGSEA. The CDR3 region has the DNA TGCAGCGTTGAAGATTCACGGGGGAACACCGGGGAGCTGTTTTTT. It specifies CSVEDSRGNTGELFF.

Comment on this clone: Other DNA variants within this sample encode the same CDR3. This rearrangement joins TRBV6-6 to TRBJ1-1; weak D call: TRBD1 (6 bases). From germline, CDR1 is MNHNY and CDR2 SVGAGI (reference sequence). The CDR3 is 14 residues long. Trimming stripped 5 bases from V and 0 bases from J, with 10 bases between. CDR3 DNA sequence: TGTGCCAGCAGTCCCACAGGGATGAACACTGAAGCTTTCTTT. Amino acids: CASSPTGMNTEAFF.

The chain is built from TRBV13 and TRBJ2-1, with TRBD2 identical over 11 bases. The CDR3 sequence is 15 residues long. The V gene's germline CDR1 is PRHDT and CDR2 FYEKMQ (reference sequence). V lost 2 bases and J lost 7; bases outside the gene matches: 4. Here the CDR3 reads CASSLQLAGGNEQFF. The CDR3 DNA is TGTGCCAGCAGCTTACAGCTAGCGGGAGGTAATGAGCAGTTCTTC. Filled out from reference TRBV13 and TRBJ2-1, the complete variable domain reads AAGVIQSPRHLIKEKRETATLKCYPIPRHDTVYWYQQGPGQDPQFLISFYEKMQSDKGSIPDRFSAQQFSDYHSELNMSSLELGDSALYFCASSLQLAGGNEQFFGPGTRLTVL.